A single sample gave rise to the 25 T cell receptor beta chains below, sequenced in a study of OX40 agonist ivuxolimab in advanced cancers. The table came from immunoSEQ multiplex PCR; TCRdb's copy has only in-frame clones and leaves some out. The table includes 10,000 to 15,000 clones, about 80% detected once. The sample here was CD4+ or CD8+ T cells sorted from blood, taken in a trial of the OX40 agonist ivuxolimab. These receptors came from an adult with an advanced solid tumor such as melanoma, head and neck, liver or kidney cancer.

This chain links TRBV19 with TRBJ1-1, with D perhaps TRBD1 (6 bases). This CDR3 comprises 13 residues. The germline V and J ends were trimmed by 2 bases and 7 bases, with 11 bases remaining between them. Germline V CDR1 and CDR2: LNHDA, SQIVND (reference sequence). DNA of the CDR3: TGTGCCAGTAGTATATCTGGACAGTTTGAAGCTTTCTTT. Translation gives CASSISGQFEAFF.

This clone was counted once. The J gene is TRBJ1-4, the V gene TRBV25-1; D perhaps matches TRBD1 (6 bases). Trimming stripped 8 bases from V and 3 bases from J, with 16 bases between. Germline CDR1 is MGHDK and CDR2 is SYGVNS. The CDR3 loop spans 15 amino acids. CDR3 loop: CASSRGAGANEKLFF. Here the CDR3 DNA reads TGTGCCAGCTCGAGGGGAGCAGGGGCTAATGAAAAACTGTTTTTT.

The chain uses TRBV7-3 and TRBJ2-2; 7 positions agree with TRBD2. The germline V gene has CDR1 SGHTA and CDR2 FQGTGA. This CDR3 is built from 18 residues. V lost 2 bases, J lost 8 bases, and 17 bases stayed unmatched. CDR3 in amino acids: CASSLSIQAGPGKGELFF. CDR3 bases: TGTGCCAGCAGCTTATCAATTCAAGCGGGACCGGGAAAAGGGGAGCTGTTTTTT.

This clone came up once. CDR3 protein: CASSVGTGSSDEQYF. In nucleotides, the CDR3 is TGTGCCAGCAGCGTCGGGACAGGATCCAGCGACGAGCAGTACTTC. J is TRBJ2-7 and V is TRBV9; 8 bases agree with TRBD1. CDR3 length: 15 residues. Germline loops: CDR1 SGDLS, CDR2 YYNGEE. J lost 5 bases, V lost 2 bases, and 9 bases had no gene match.

The V call is TRBV15, the J call TRBJ1-3, with no clear D. Trimming took off 5 bases at V and 0 bases at J, with 8 bases between the two ends. Germline V CDR1 and CDR2: LNHNV, YYDKDF (reference sequence). The CDR3 totals 14 residues. CDR3 coding DNA: TGTGCCACCAGCGACATCTTCTCTGGAAACACCATATATTTT. Protein: CATSDIFSGNTIYF.

The chain joins TRBV7-9 to TRBJ1-4; 8 bases match TRBD1. CDR1 and CDR2 (germline): SEHNR, FQNEAQ (reference sequence). The CDR3 consists of 14 residues. V dropped 3 bases and J dropped 7; count of bases not matched to a gene: 4. The CDR3 bases are TGTGCCAGCAGCTTGGGGGACAGGTCTGAAAAACTGTTTTTT. Translation gives CASSLGDRSEKLFF.

The V call is TRBV7-2, the J call TRBJ2-7; 7 bases align to TRBD1. Germline V lookup: CDR1 SGHTA, CDR2 FQGNSA. The CDR3 contains 14 residues. With 3 bases clipped from V and 1 base from J, the junction kept 3 bases outside the gene matches. CDR3 region: CASSFAGGSYEQYF. The CDR3 nucleotides read TGTGCCAGCAGCTTCGCAGGGGGTTCCTACGAGCAGTACTTC.

This rearrangement joins TRBV7-9 to TRBJ2-1; D possibly corresponds to TRBD1 (5 bases). The CDR3 sequence is 16 residues long. CDR1 and CDR2 from the germline V gene are SEHNR and FQNEAQ (reference sequence). V lost 1 base, J lost 1 base, and 11 bases lay in between. The CDR3 spells CASSLEGWGSYNEQFF. The CDR3 region has the DNA TGTGCCAGCAGCTTAGAGGGGTGGGGATCCTACAATGAGCAGTTCTTC.

In its sample, this clone was seen a few times. The chain has TRBV19 and TRBJ1-6; no clear D. V gave up 5 bases and J gave up 7 bases, with 12 bases separating them. The CDR3 has 14 residues. Per germline, CDR1 LNHDA and CDR2 SQIVND (reference sequence). The CDR3 DNA reads as TGTGCCAGTAGTCCGACCGGTATGAATTCACCCCTCCACTTT. This translates into CASSPTGMNSPLHF. The variable domain in full, with the rest retrieved from reference TRBV19 and TRBJ1-6, is DGGITQSPKYLFRKEGQNVTLSCEQNLNHDAMYWYRQDPGQGLRLIYYSQIVNDFQKGDIAEGYSVSREKKESFPLTVTSAQKNPTAFYLCASSPTGMNSPLHFGNGTRLTVT.

The gene calls are TRBV6-6 and TRBJ2-7; D ambiguous. This CDR3 region has 14 residues. Germline V gene data show CDR1 as MNHNY and CDR2 as SVGAGI (reference sequence). Trimming removed 0 bases from V and 4 bases from J, with 10 bases in between. This CDR3 is CASSYSKSYYEQYF. CDR3 in DNA: TGTGCCAGCAGTTACTCGAAGTCTTATTACGAGCAGTACTTC.

V and J are TRBV28 and TRBJ1-6, with 7 bases lining up with TRBD1. J was trimmed by 9 bases and V by 1 base; bases with no gene match: 6. The germline CDR1 and CDR2 sequences are MDHEN and SYDVKM. The CDR3 is 15 amino acids. CDR3 residues: CASSLLGQGGSPLHF. The CDR3 DNA sequence: TGTGCCAGCAGTTTATTGGGCCAGGGGGGTTCACCCCTCCACTTT.

This clone occurred once. This chain links TRBV27 with TRBJ2-7; TRBD1 aligns across 7 bases. Losses at the gene ends were 3 bases for V and 4 bases for J; bases not matched to a gene: 12. Germline CDR1 is MNHEY and CDR2 is SMNVEV (reference sequence). This CDR3 spans 16 amino acids. The CDR3 loop is CASSLGRQGPPYEQYF. The CDR3 region has the DNA TGTGCCAGCAGTTTGGGGAGACAGGGTCCTCCTTACGAGCAGTACTTC.

This chain joins TRBV28 and TRBJ1-1, with D unresolved. V was shortened by 4 bases and J by 3 bases, with 6 bases between the two germline ends. Germline V gives CDR1 MDHEN, CDR2 SYDVKM. The CDR3 extends over 12 amino acids. DNA of the CDR3: TGTGCCAGCAGTTATGGGGACACTGAAGCTTTCTTT. Translation gives CASSYGDTEAFF.

The rearrangement links TRBV5-1 to TRBJ2-1, with D perhaps matching TRBD2 (5 bases). V shed 0 bases and J shed 8 bases, with 18 bases lying between them. The CDR3 runs to 16 residues. In germline, CDR1 is SGHRS, CDR2 YFSETQ. The CDR3 DNA is TGCGCCAGCAGCTTGGGACCCAGGCTCTTGGAGGATGAGCAGTTCTTC. Amino acids: CASSLGPRLLEDEQFF.

The rearrangement uses TRBV19 and TRBJ2-1; no definite D call. V lost 4 bases and J 5 bases, leaving 15 bases between the germline ends. The germline CDR1 and CDR2 sequences are LNHDA and SQIVND (reference sequence). The CDR3 has 15 amino acids. CDR3 region: CASSTFYFVDNEQFF. In DNA form, the CDR3 reads TGTGCCAGTAGTACGTTCTATTTCGTCGACAATGAGCAGTTCTTC.

CDR3 loop: CASSQARGVLETQYF. DNA of the CDR3: TGCGCCAGCAGCCAAGCGCGGGGAGTATTAGAGACCCAGTACTTC. The chain recombines TRBV4-3 with TRBJ2-5; the D gene is possibly TRBD2 (6 bases). CDR3 length: 15 amino acids. Trimming shortened V by 1 base and J by 4 bases, and 13 bases separated the two germline ends. From germline, CDR1 is LGHNA and CDR2 YSLEER.

V and J are TRBV28 and TRBJ1-5, with unresolved D. The CDR3 is 16 amino acids. Trimming removed 4 bases at V and 1 base at J, with 14 bases between. Germline V gene lookup returns CDR1 MDHEN and CDR2 SYDVKM. CDR3 nucleotide sequence: TGTGCCAGCAGTTCGCCTGGGGAACTAAGCAATCAGCCCCAGCATTTT. Protein product: CASSSPGELSNQPQHF.

The chain is built from TRBV5-5 and TRBJ1-3; D is unresolved. The CDR3 sequence is 12 residues long. Trimming took off 4 bases at V and 6 bases at J, with 8 bases between the two ends. Germline CDR1 reads SGHKS; CDR2 reads YYEKEE (reference sequence). CDR3 nucleotides: TGTGCCAGCAGCACAGCACTAAACACCATATATTTT. Protein sequence: CASSTALNTIYF.

The V and J genes are TRBV28 and TRBJ1-5; D uncertain. The CDR3 runs to 13 residues. V was pared by 3 bases and J by 7 bases, with 10 bases between. Germline V gives CDR1 MDHEN, CDR2 SYDVKM. CDR3 protein: CASSLADGQPQHF. The CDR3 DNA is TGTGCCAGCAGTTTGGCCGACGGACAGCCCCAGCATTTT.

This chain uses TRBV11-2 with TRBJ2-7, with TRBD1 as a possible D gene (6 bases). Germline CDR1 reads SGHAT; CDR2 reads FQNNGV. The CDR3 is 18 amino acids. V was trimmed by 4 bases and J by 4 bases, leaving 26 bases between them. CDR3 amino acids: CASSSEEPHPPGVYEQYF. The CDR3 coding sequence is TGTGCCAGCAGCTCCGAAGAGCCCCACCCTCCAGGGGTTTACGAGCAGTACTTC.

The J gene is TRBJ1-2, the V gene TRBV7-9; 7 bases agree with TRBD1. Germline V lookup: CDR1 SEHNR, CDR2 FQNEAQ (reference sequence). This CDR3 has 14 amino acids. The ends lost 3 bases at V and 5 bases at J; junction bases unmatched: 6. The DNA of the CDR3 is TGTGCCAGCAGCTTCTCAGGGGGTCGGTATGGCTACACCTTC. Translation gives CASSFSGGRYGYTF.

This chain connects TRBV15 to TRBJ2-7; 8 nucleotides match TRBD1. V gave up 4 bases and J gave up 5 bases; unmatched junction bases: 7. Germline V gene lookup returns CDR1 LNHNV and CDR2 YYDKDF (reference sequence). The CDR3 sequence is 14 residues long. The CDR3 is CATSTRTGMNEQYF. DNA for the CDR3: TGTGCCACCAGCACCCGGACAGGGATGAACGAGCAGTACTTC.

This clone came up a few times. Its ends do not fully match the called genes, so a read error is possible. This chain joins TRBV5-4 and TRBJ1-2, with D unresolved. CDR1 is SGHNT and CDR2 is YYREEE in the germline V gene (reference sequence). This CDR3 has 11 amino acids. CDR3 DNA sequence: TGTGCCAGCAGCTTGGTGGAGATGGTAGCTTTC. Protein: CASSLVEMVAF.

This sequence joins TRBV29-1 and TRBJ2-7, with D unresolved. The length of the CDR3 is 11 residues. Deletions cut 3 bases from V and 3 bases from J, with 6 bases between. CDR1 and CDR2 from the germline V gene are SQVTM and ANQGSEA. CDR3 amino acids: CSVDQDYEQYF. CDR3 nucleotides: TGCAGCGTTGACCAGGACTACGAGCAGTACTTC.

With respect to this clone: Other DNA variants within this sample encode the same CDR3. The chain is built from TRBV2 and TRBJ1-1; D remains unclear. This CDR3 has 14 amino acids. Germline assignment: CDR1 SNHLY and CDR2 FYNNEI. Trimming left V 6 bases short and J 1 base short, with 12 bases between. The CDR3 sequence is CASRAGEANTEAFF. The CDR3 DNA reads TGTGCCAGCAGGGCCGGAGAAGCGAACACTGAAGCTTTCTTT. The variable domain in full, with the rest retrieved from reference TRBV2 and TRBJ1-1, is EPEVTQTPSHQVTQMGQEVILRCVPISNHLYFYWYRQILGQKVEFLVSFYNNEISEKSEIFDDQFSVERPDGSNFTLKIRSTKLEDSAMYFCASRAGEANTEAFFGQGTRLTVV.